Following are 23 T cell receptor beta chains from one sample sequenced in a study of T cells expressing NK-cell markers. TCRdb reanalyzed the 5' RACE reads and collapses them to one entry per CDR3 protein, without DNA. The sample's table shows under 200,000 distinct CDR3 sequences. Sequencing used blood T cells: a sorted CD56 or NKG2C T cell subset, CD4+ or CD8+ T cells, or bulk PBMC T cells (not recorded which). These TCRs come from a woman aged 18 to 69 in good health.

The J gene is TRBJ2-7, the V gene TRBV15; the D call from TCRdb, TRBD1, cannot be confirmed without DNA. The CDR3 runs 13 residues. CDR1 is LNHNV, CDR2 YYDKDF, per germline (reference sequence). CDR3: CATSSSGGYEQYF.

J is TRBJ1-1 and V is TRBV21-1. TRBV21-1 counts as a pseudogene. This CDR3 has 15 residues. CDR3 residues: CASSNWEGKGTEAFF.

V gene TRBV5-1 combines with J gene TRBJ2-2; TCRdb returns TRBD1, unconfirmable since there is no DNA. This CDR3 contains 15 residues. Looked up from germline, CDR1 is SGHRS and CDR2 is YFSETQ. The CDR3 here is CASSFTGTNTGELFF.

The V call is TRBV20-1, the J call TRBJ2-1; as DNA is missing, the TRBD1 call by TCRdb cannot be tested. This CDR3 comprises 14 residues. Germline V gene lookup returns CDR1 DFQATT and CDR2 SNEGSKA (reference sequence). CDR3: CSARARGRVDEQFF.

V is TRBV20-1 and J is TRBJ2-3; the TCRdb call, TRBD2, lacks DNA for checking. The CDR3 is 13 residues long. Germline CDR1 reads DFQATT; CDR2 reads SNEGSKA (reference sequence). The CDR3 region is CSASTSSGDTQYF.

This chain connects TRBV28 to TRBJ2-7; the TRBD1 assignment by TCRdb is unverifiable without DNA. This CDR3 is 15 amino acids long. CDR1 and CDR2 from the germline V gene are MDHEN and SYDVKM. This CDR3 reads CASRPPQGFHYEQYF.

This sequence joins TRBV20-1 and TRBJ2-3. The germline V gene encodes CDR1 DFQATT and CDR2 SNEGSKA (reference sequence). The CDR3 is 14 residues long. The CDR3 loop reads CSARAPTSTDTQYF.

V gene TRBV3-1 combines with J gene TRBJ2-2. The CDR3 is made up of 14 amino acids. Germline lookup yields CDR1 LGHDT and CDR2 YNNKEL (reference sequence). CDR3 loop: CASSQDRGFGELFF.

The chain employs TRBV5-6 and TRBJ2-4. CDR1 SGHDT and CDR2 YYEEEE come from the germline V gene. The CDR3 spans 13 residues. CDR3 protein: CASSLDPKNIQYF.

This chain links TRBV28 with TRBJ2-7; the D gene TCRdb calls, TRBD1, cannot be checked with no DNA. Germline V gene data show CDR1 as MDHEN and CDR2 as SYDVKM. CDR3 size: 12 residues. The CDR3 loop is CAQQPGAYEQYF. The full variable domain, its missing parts supplied by reference TRBV28 and TRBJ2-7, is DVKVTQSSRYLVKRTGEKVFLECVQDMDHENMFWYRQDPGLGLRLIYFSYDVKMKEKGDIPEGYSVSREKKERFSLILESASTNQTSMYLCAQQPGAYEQYFGPGTRLTVT.

The chain couples TRBV12-3 or TRBV12-4 to TRBJ2-3; checking the TCRdb D call of TRBD1 is not possible without DNA. The CDR3 is 13 amino acids. The CDR3 region is CASRRDVSDTQYF.

The V and J genes are TRBV6-1 and TRBJ1-1; TCRdb lists TRBD1, though no DNA is available to test this call. Germline V gene sequence: CDR1 MNHNS, CDR2 SASEGT. The CDR3 sequence is 14 residues long. CDR3 protein: CASSEKPGQGAAFF.

The chain joins TRBV24-1 to TRBJ2-1. Germline V gives CDR1 KGHDR, CDR2 SFDVKD. This CDR3 is built from 16 residues. The CDR3 protein is CATSDLTFGSDNEQFF.

This chain connects TRBV4-2 to TRBJ2-3; TCRdb gives TRBD2 as the D gene, but with no DNA this cannot be confirmed. The V gene's germline CDR1 is LGHNA and CDR2 YNFKEQ. The CDR3 is 15 residues long. CDR3 loop: CASRTSASRADTQYF.

This chain connects TRBV5-6 to TRBJ1-4; TCRdb names TRBD1, which stays unverified in the absence of DNA. The CDR3 loop spans 14 amino acids. Germline loops: CDR1 SGHDT, CDR2 YYEEEE. CDR3 residues: CASSFTGTGEKLFF.

This rearrangement joins TRBV12-3 or TRBV12-4 to TRBJ2-7; the TCRdb call, TRBD1, lacks DNA for checking. This CDR3 is 13 amino acids long. CDR3: CASSPYRVVEQYF.

The chain recombines TRBV6-5 with TRBJ2-7; no DNA is available, so the TRBD2 call from TCRdb remains unchecked. The CDR3 contains 17 residues. CDR1 is MNHEY and CDR2 is SVGAGI in the germline V gene. CDR3 in amino acids: CASSRGLAGAGPGVQYF.

The rearrangement joins TRBV3-1 to TRBJ2-2; absent DNA, TCRdb's TRBD2 call cannot be checked. Germline CDR1 reads LGHDT; CDR2 reads YNNKEL (reference sequence). The CDR3 has 14 amino acids. This CDR3 is CASTQREFAGELFF.

The chain carries TRBV2 and TRBJ2-7; the TRBD2 assignment by TCRdb is unverifiable without DNA. Germline V gene lookup returns CDR1 SNHLY and CDR2 FYNNEI. The CDR3 runs to 15 residues. This CDR3 reads CASRGGVGVLYEQYF.

The chain recombines TRBV29-1 with TRBJ2-1; TCRdb's D gene call, TRBD1, goes unchecked for lack of DNA. The CDR3 length is 15 residues. Germline V lookup: CDR1 SQVTM, CDR2 ANQGSEA. The CDR3 loop is CSVSGTGISYNEQFF.

The J gene is TRBJ2-3, the V gene TRBV7-3; TCRdb selects TRBD1, and the lack of DNA leaves this call unchecked. The CDR3 sequence is 16 residues long. The germline gives CDR1 SGHTA, CDR2 FQGTGA. This chain's CDR3 is CASSLTGGRRTDTQYF.

The genes are TRBV5-6 and TRBJ1-6. The CDR3 has 15 residues. Germline V gene data show CDR1 as SGHDT and CDR2 as YYEEEE. The CDR3 here is CASSLFLWGNSPLHF.

The chain links TRBV19 to TRBJ1-2; the TCRdb call, TRBD1, lacks DNA for checking. The CDR3 runs 14 residues. Germline V gives CDR1 LNHDA, CDR2 SQIVND (reference sequence). The CDR3 protein is CASSPQTGHYGYTF.